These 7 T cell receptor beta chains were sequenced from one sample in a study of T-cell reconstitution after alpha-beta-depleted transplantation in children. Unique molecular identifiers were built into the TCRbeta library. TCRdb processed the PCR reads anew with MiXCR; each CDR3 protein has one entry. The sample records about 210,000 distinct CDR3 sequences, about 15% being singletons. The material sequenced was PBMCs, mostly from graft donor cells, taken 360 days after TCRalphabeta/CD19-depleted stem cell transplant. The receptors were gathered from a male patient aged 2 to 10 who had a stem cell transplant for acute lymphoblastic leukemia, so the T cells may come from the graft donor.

The CDR3: CSARVAGTTDTQYF. The CDR3 bases are TGCAGTGCTAGAGTAGCGGGAACCACAGATACGCAGTATTTT. V usage is TRBV20-1 and J usage is TRBJ2-3, with 8 bases identical to TRBD2. V shed 1 base and J 2 bases; nucleotides not matched to a gene: 2. The CDR3 loop spans 14 amino acids. Germline lookup yields CDR1 DFQATT and CDR2 SNEGSKA (reference sequence).

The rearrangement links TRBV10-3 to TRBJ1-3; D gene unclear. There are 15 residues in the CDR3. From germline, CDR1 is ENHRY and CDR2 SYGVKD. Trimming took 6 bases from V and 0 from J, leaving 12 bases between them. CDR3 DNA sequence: TGTGCCATCAGAGAAAACATCGACTCTGGAAACACCATATATTTT. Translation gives CAIRENIDSGNTIYF.

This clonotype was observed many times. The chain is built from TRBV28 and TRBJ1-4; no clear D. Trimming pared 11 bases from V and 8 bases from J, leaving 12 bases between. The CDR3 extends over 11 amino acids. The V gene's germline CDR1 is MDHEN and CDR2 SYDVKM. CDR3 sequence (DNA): TGTGCCTGCCGGGAAAGGGAAAAACTGTTTTTT. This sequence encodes CACREREKLFF.

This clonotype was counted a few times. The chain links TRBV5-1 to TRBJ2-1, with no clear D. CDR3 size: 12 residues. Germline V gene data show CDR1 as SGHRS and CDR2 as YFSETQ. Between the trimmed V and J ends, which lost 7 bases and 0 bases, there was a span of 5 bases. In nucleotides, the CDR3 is TGCGCCAGCTTTGGCTCCTACAATGAGCAGTTCTTC. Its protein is CASFGSYNEQFF.

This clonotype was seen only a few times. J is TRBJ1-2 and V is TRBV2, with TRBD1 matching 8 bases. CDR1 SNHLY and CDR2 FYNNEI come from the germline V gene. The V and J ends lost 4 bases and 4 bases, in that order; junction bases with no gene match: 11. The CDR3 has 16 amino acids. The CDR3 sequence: CASSGPSDRVIYGYTF. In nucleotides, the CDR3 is TGTGCCAGCAGTGGGCCGTCGGACAGGGTCATCTATGGCTACACCTTC.

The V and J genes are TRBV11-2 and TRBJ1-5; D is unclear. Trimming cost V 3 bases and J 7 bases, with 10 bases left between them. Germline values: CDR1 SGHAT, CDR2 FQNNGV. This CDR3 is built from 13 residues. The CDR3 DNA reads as TGTGCCAGCAGCTTTTCACAAAAACAGCCCCAGCATTTT. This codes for CASSFSQKQPQHF.

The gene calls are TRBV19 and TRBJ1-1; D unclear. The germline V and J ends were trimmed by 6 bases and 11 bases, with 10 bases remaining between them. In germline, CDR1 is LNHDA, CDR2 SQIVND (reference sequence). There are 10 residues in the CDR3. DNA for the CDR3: TGTGCCAGTAGCGACTCCATGGCTTTCTTT. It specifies CASSDSMAFF.